Listed below are T cell receptor beta chains from one sample, sequenced in a study of shared clonotypes between healthy human individuals. TCRdb's copy holds only in-frame clones and misses some; the assay was immunoSEQ multiplex PCR. The table lists more than 2,000,000 clones, approximately 90% of them singletons, with around 0.14% in the top ten. The source material was naive CD4+ T cells sorted from blood. Every receptor here comes from a man aged 18 to 35 in good health. Each CDR3 is given with its conserved first and last residue. Each record gives: clone size, J gene, D gene, V gene, CDR3 DNA, CDR3 protein. A D gene is named only where the DNA matches it firmly. Clone sizes are given selectively: once, few, many, or a class where the clone is expanded.

.,TRBJ2-7,.,TRBV6-5,.,CASSSSETGRRSVQYF
.,TRBJ2-3,TRBD2,TRBV7-7,TGTGCTAGCAGCCCTGGGACTAGCGTGTTGGATACGCAGTATTTT,CASSPGTSVLDTQYF
.,TRBJ2-7,.,TRBV19,TGTGCCAGTAGCACAGGAGGGTTCCCCTACGAGCAGTACTTC,CASSTGGFPYEQYF
.,TRBJ2-1,TRBD1,TRBV14,TGTGCCAGCAGCGCAAGGGACAGAACAAGCTACAATGAGCAGTTCTTC,CASSARDRTSYNEQFF
.,TRBJ1-6,.,TRBV2,TGTGCCAGCAGGTCGGGACCCGCAAATTCACCCCTCCACTTT,CASRSGPANSPLHF
.,TRBJ2-1,.,TRBV11-2,TGTGCCAGCAGCTTAACAAGGATGGTAAGGGATGAGCAGTTCTTC,CASSLTRMVRDEQFF
.,TRBJ1-1,TRBD1,TRBV7-2,TGTGCCAGCAGCTCACAGGGGGATGGAACTGAAGCTTTCTTT,CASSSQGDGTEAFF
.,TRBJ2-6,.,TRBV27,TGTGCCAGCAGTTTGGGGTCCTCTGGGGCCAACGTCCTGACTTTC,CASSLGSSGANVLTF
.,TRBJ1-1,.,TRBV7-6,TGTGCCAGCAGCTTCAGGACTGAAGCTTTCTTT,CASSFRTEAFF
.,TRBJ1-2,.,TRBV27,TGTGCCGCAGCAGCGGGGGGTTTGAGCTATGGCTACACCTTC,CAAAAGGLSYGYTF
.,TRBJ1-1,.,TRBV6-5,TGTGCCAGCTTACGAGACAGGCTGAACACTGAAGCTTTCTTT,CASLRDRLNTEAFF
once,TRBJ1-5,TRBD1,TRBV29-1,TGCAGCGTGGCGGGACAGGGCGGCAATCAGCCCCAGCATTTT,CSVAGQGGNQPQHF
once,TRBJ2-2,TRBD2,TRBV23-1,TGCGCCAGCCCGACTAAGCGGGAGTGGGCGACCGGGGAGCTGTTTTTT,CASPTKREWATGELFF
.,TRBJ2-1,TRBD2,TRBV4-3,TGCGCCAGCAGCCAAGGTTGGGAGGGCCCCTACAATGAGCAGTTCTTC,CASSQGWEGPYNEQFF
.,TRBJ1-2,TRBD1,TRBV18,TGTGCCAGCTCACCACCGGGAGGGGGCTCGTATGGCTACACCTTC,CASSPPGGGSYGYTF
.,TRBJ1-5,.,TRBV19,TGTGCCAGTAGTAGACAGCTCAATCAGCCCCAGCATTTT,CASSRQLNQPQHF
.,TRBJ2-7,TRBD2,TRBV2,TGTGCCAGCAGGAGGACTAGCGGGGGCGGTGAGCAGTACTTC,CASRRTSGGGEQYF
.,TRBJ2-2,TRBD2,TRBV11-2,TGTGCCAGCAGCTCCTCAGGTCTAGCGGGTAGCGGGGAGCTGTTTTTT,CASSSSGLAGSGELFF
once,TRBJ1-1,TRBD1,TRBV7-2,TGTGCCAGCAGCTCGCGACAGGGGGCTATCACTGAAGCTTTCTTT,CASSSRQGAITEAFF
.,TRBJ2-3,.,TRBV5-1,TGCGCCAGCAGCCCAGGGTCCAGGGCAGATACGCAGTATTTT,CASSPGSRADTQYF
.,TRBJ2-5,.,TRBV18,TGTGCCAGCTCACCACAGGTTCGGGAGACCCAGTACTTC,CASSPQVRETQYF
.,TRBJ2-1,.,TRBV4-1,TGCGCCAGCAGCCACCTCCCCCCGCAGGGGAGAGGGTACAATGAGCAGTTCTTC,CASSHLPPQGRGYNEQFF
few,TRBJ1-2,.,TRBV7-6,TGTGCCAGCAGCCTAGGGGGGAGGGGCTACACCTTC,CASSLGGRGYTF
.,TRBJ2-7,.,TRBV5-6,TGTGCCAGCAGCTGGGTAGGTACCTACGAGCAGTACTTC,CASSWVGTYEQYF
.,TRBJ2-7,.,TRBV5-1,TGCGCCAGCAGCTTGGCACTAGCCCACGAGCAGTACTTC,CASSLALAHEQYF
.,TRBJ2-4,TRBD1,TRBV7-3,TGTGCCAGCAGCTCGGGACAGGCGGCCAAAAACATTCAGTACTTC,CASSSGQAAKNIQYF
.,TRBJ2-4,.,TRBV16,TGTGCCAGCAGCCTCACGGGACCTACGGTAATTCAGTACTTC,CASSLTGPTVIQYF
.,TRBJ2-7,.,TRBV7-2,TGTGCCAGCAGCTTAGTCAGGGGGGTAGGATACGAGCAGTACTTC,CASSLVRGVGYEQYF
.,TRBJ2-7,TRBD1,TRBV18,TGTGCCAGCTCACCCTTAGCCGGACAGGGGGGCGAGCAGTACTTC,CASSPLAGQGGEQYF
.,TRBJ1-6,TRBD1,TRBV6-5,TGTGCCAGCAGTTACGGGGACAGGGCCAATTCACCCCTCCACTTT,CASSYGDRANSPLHF